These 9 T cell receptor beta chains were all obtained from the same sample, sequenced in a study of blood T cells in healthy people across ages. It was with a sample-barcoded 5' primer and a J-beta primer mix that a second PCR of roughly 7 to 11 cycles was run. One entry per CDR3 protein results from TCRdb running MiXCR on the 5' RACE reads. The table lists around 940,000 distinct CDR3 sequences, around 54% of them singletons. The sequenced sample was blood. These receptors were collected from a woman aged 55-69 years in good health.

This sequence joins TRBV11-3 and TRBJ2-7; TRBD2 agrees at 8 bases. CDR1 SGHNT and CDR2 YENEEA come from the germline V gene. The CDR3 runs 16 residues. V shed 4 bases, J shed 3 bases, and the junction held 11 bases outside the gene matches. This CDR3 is CASSSLPSGRLYEQYF. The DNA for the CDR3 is TGTGCCAGCAGCTCGCTCCCCAGCGGGAGACTCTACGAGCAGTACTTC.

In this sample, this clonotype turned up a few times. The CDR3 DNA reads as TGCGCCAGCAGCCACGGGGCGGGACAGCCCCTCACGATCTTGGATTCACCCCTCCACTTT. This encodes CASSHGAGQPLTILDSPLHF. This chain links TRBV4-1 with TRBJ1-6; 7 bases line up with TRBD1. V shed 3 bases and J 8 bases; nucleotides not matched to a gene: 22. This CDR3 is built from 20 residues. CDR1 is MGHRA, CDR2 YSYEKL, per germline.

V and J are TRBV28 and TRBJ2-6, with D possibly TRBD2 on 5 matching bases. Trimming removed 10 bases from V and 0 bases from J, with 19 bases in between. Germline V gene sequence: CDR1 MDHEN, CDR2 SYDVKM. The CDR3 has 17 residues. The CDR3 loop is CATNPGLLASGANVLTF. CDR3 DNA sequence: TGTGCCACCAACCCAGGACTGTTAGCCTCTGGGGCCAACGTCCTGACTTTC.

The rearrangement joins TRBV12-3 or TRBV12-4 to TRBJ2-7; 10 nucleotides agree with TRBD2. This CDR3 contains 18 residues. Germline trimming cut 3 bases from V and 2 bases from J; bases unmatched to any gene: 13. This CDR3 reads CASSLARGRLAGAYEQYF. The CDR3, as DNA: TGTGCCAGCAGTTTGGCCAGGGGGCGGCTAGCGGGAGCCTACGAGCAGTACTTC.

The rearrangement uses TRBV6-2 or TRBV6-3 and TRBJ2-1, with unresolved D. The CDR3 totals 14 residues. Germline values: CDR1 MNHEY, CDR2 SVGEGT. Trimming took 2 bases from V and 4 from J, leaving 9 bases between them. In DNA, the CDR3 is TGTGCCAGCAGTTACCAAGGACCTTACAATGAGCAGTTCTTC. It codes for CASSYQGPYNEQFF.

CDR3 protein: CSAGGTSHYEQYF. CDR3 bases: TGCAGTGCTGGAGGGACTAGCCACTACGAGCAGTACTTC. This sequence joins TRBV20-1 and TRBJ2-7; TRBD2 matches at 9 bases. Germline loops: CDR1 DFQATT, CDR2 SNEGSKA (reference sequence). The CDR3 totals 13 residues. After removal of 5 bases from V and 3 bases from J, the junction contained 5 bases not matched to a gene.

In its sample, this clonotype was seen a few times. The CDR3 reads CASSTRRQGIQYF. In DNA form, the CDR3 reads TGTGCCAGCAGCACTCGACGACAGGGCATTCAGTACTTC. This chain connects TRBV7-2 to TRBJ2-4; 7 positions agree with TRBD1. Germline CDR1 SGHTA, CDR2 FQGNSA. The CDR3 consists of 13 residues. Germline trimming cut 5 bases from V and 9 bases from J; bases unmatched to any gene: 7. Variable domain in full (rest from reference TRBV7-2 and TRBJ2-4): GAGVSQSPSNKVTEKGKDVELRCDPISGHTALYWYRQSLGQGLEFLIYFQGNSAPDKSGLPSDRFSAERTGGSVSTLTIQRTQQEDSAVYLCASSTRRQGIQYFGAGTRLSVL.

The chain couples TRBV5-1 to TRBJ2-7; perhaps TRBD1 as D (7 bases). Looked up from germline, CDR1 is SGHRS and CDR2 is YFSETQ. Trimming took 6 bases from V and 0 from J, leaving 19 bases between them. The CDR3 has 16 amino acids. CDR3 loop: CASKLGQAGPSYEQYF. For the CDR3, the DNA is TGCGCCAGCAAACTTGGACAGGCGGGGCCCTCCTACGAGCAGTACTTC.

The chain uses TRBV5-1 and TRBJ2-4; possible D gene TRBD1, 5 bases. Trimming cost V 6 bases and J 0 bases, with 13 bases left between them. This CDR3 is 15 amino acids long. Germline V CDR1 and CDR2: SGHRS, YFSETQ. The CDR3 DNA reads TGCGCCAGCACCCAGACAGCCGGAGCCAAAAACATTCAGTACTTC. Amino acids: CASTQTAGAKNIQYF.